Following are 4 T cell receptor beta chains from one sample sequenced in a study of early T cells in non-severe SARS-CoV-2 infection. TCRdb ran MiXCR on the 5' RACE reads and lists one entry per CDR3 protein. The sample shows around 71,000 distinct CDR3 sequences, approximately 15% of them seen only once. Sequenced here: whole blood, sampled at baseline. These receptors came from an adult who was a healthcare worker with PCR-confirmed SARS-CoV-2 infection or an uninfected control (not recorded which).

This chain uses TRBV7-7 with TRBJ2-5; D ambiguous. The CDR3 contains 13 residues. Germline V gene data show CDR1 as SSHAT and CDR2 as FNYEAQ (reference sequence). V dropped 3 bases and J dropped 3 bases, with 8 bases sitting between them. The CDR3 is CASSFGLKETQYF. DNA of the CDR3: TGTGCCAGCAGCTTCGGTCTGAAAGAGACCCAGTACTTC.

This clonotype was detected a few times. The chain combines TRBV2 with TRBJ1-1; D gene uncertain. V was cut by 5 bases and J by 2 bases, with 6 bases left in between. This CDR3 contains 12 residues. The germline gives CDR1 SNHLY, CDR2 FYNNEI. In DNA form, the CDR3 reads TGTGCCAGCAGTCAAAAAAACACTGAAGCTTTCTTT. This sequence encodes CASSQKNTEAFF. Full variable domain (outside the CDR3, taken from reference TRBV2 and TRBJ1-1): EPEVTQTPSHQVTQMGQEVILRCVPISNHLYFYWYRQILGQKVEFLVSFYNNEISEKSEIFDDQFSVERPDGSNFTLKIRSTKLEDSAMYFCASSQKNTEAFFGQGTRLTVV.

This clonotype appeared many times. This chain joins TRBV6-5 and TRBJ1-2; tentative D call: TRBD1 (5 bases). V lost 0 bases and J lost 3, with 8 bases in between. CDR3 length equals 14 residues. Germline V gene data show CDR1 as MNHEY and CDR2 as SVGAGI. CDR3 region: CASSYSSGDYGYTF. The DNA for the CDR3 is TGTGCCAGCAGTTACTCGTCGGGGGACTATGGCTACACCTTC.

The chain combines TRBV7-9 with TRBJ1-2; D not certain. Germline V lookup: CDR1 SEHNR, CDR2 FQNEAQ (reference sequence). Trimming took off 1 base at V and 6 bases at J, with 9 bases between the two ends. The CDR3 length is 13 residues. The CDR3 region has the DNA TGTGCCAGCAGCTTAGATCTGAAGGATGGCTACACCTTC. It encodes CASSLDLKDGYTF.